This entry lists 22 T cell receptor beta chains sequenced from one sample in a study of T cell changes during pregnancy in multiple sclerosis. Only in-frame clones appear in the TCRdb table, and some are missing; sequencing was by immunoSEQ multiplex PCR. The sample records tens of thousands of clones, approximately 90% being singletons. The sequences come from peripheral blood, collected in the first trimester of pregnancy. These receptors all stem from a female donor in good health, enrolled as a control in a pregnancy study.

V and J are TRBV6-1 and TRBJ1-4; possibly TRBD1 for D (5 bases). V dropped 6 bases and J dropped 1 base, with 12 bases sitting between them. This CDR3 has 15 amino acids. Germline V lookup: CDR1 MNHNS, CDR2 SASEGT. The CDR3 DNA is TGTGCCAGCAGGCCCATCCAGGGAACTAATGAAAAACTGTTTTTT. Its protein product is CASRPIQGTNEKLFF.

The chain uses TRBV6-5 and TRBJ2-7; D might be TRBD1 (5 bases). This CDR3 contains 14 residues. Per the germline V gene, CDR1 is MNHEY and CDR2 is SVGAGI. V dropped 6 bases and J dropped 1 base, with 13 bases sitting between them. The DNA for the CDR3 is TGTGCCAGCAGAGTGACAGACGTGTCCTACGAGCAGTACTTC. Translation: CASRVTDVSYEQYF.

The chain links TRBV2 to TRBJ2-3, with D maybe TRBD2 (6 bases). This CDR3 contains 15 residues. The ends were cut back, 1 base at V and 0 bases at J, with 8 bases in the middle. Germline V gene lookup returns CDR1 SNHLY and CDR2 FYNNEI. CDR3 coding DNA: TGTGCCAGCAGTGAAGATGGGGGGAGCACAGATACGCAGTATTTT. Translated: CASSEDGGSTDTQYF.

This sequence joins TRBV14 and TRBJ2-7, with TRBD2 identical over 12 bases. CDR1 is SGHDN, CDR2 FVKESK, per germline. There are 15 residues in the CDR3. V gave up 4 bases and J gave up 2 bases; unmatched junction bases: 3. CDR3 nucleotides: TGTGCCAGCAGCCGCGGACTAGCGGGGACCTACGAGCAGTACTTC. Translating it yields CASSRGLAGTYEQYF. The whole variable domain, remainder taken from reference TRBV14 and TRBJ2-7, is EAGVTQFPSHSVIEKGQTVTLRCDPISGHDNLYWYRRVMGKEIKFLLHFVKESKQDESGMPNNRFLAERTGGTYSTLKVQPAELEDSGVYFCASSRGLAGTYEQYFGPGTRLTVT.

The rearrangement uses TRBV4-2 and TRBJ2-1; 11 positions match TRBD2. The CDR3 loop spans 18 amino acids. The trim removed 1 base at V and 0 bases at J, leaving 5 bases unmatched. Per germline, CDR1 LGHNA and CDR2 YNFKEQ. In nucleotides, the CDR3 is TGTGCCAGCAGCCAAGCTGGGACTAGCGGCAACTCCTACAATGAGCAGTTCTTC. Its translation is CASSQAGTSGNSYNEQFF.

The rearrangement uses TRBV27 and TRBJ1-3; D is unclear. The length of the CDR3 is 14 residues. The germline gives CDR1 MNHEY, CDR2 SMNVEV (reference sequence). V was shortened by 5 bases and J by 4 bases, with 12 bases between the two germline ends. CDR3 sequence reads: CASSRAGLGNTIYF. The DNA for the CDR3 is TGTGCCAGCAGTCGGGCAGGACTCGGAAACACCATATATTTT.

The rearrangement links TRBV7-2 to TRBJ2-5; the D is unclear. The CDR3 is 12 amino acids. Germline V gene sequence: CDR1 SGHTA, CDR2 FQGNSA. V lost 1 base, J lost 5 bases, and 5 bases lay in between. The CDR3 is CASSLGLETQYF. DNA for the CDR3: TGTGCCAGCAGCTTAGGACTGGAGACCCAGTACTTC.

The CDR3 nucleotides read TGTGCCAGCAGTGAAATTGGCACAAGATACGAGCAGTACTTC. As protein: CASSEIGTRYEQYF. The rearrangement uses TRBV2 and TRBJ2-7; D unclear. Germline V lookup: CDR1 SNHLY, CDR2 FYNNEI. Deletions cut 2 bases from V and 4 bases from J, with 12 bases between. CDR3 size: 14 residues.

This clone was seen a few times. The chain joins TRBV6-5 to TRBJ1-1; D is undetermined. Trimming removed 4 bases from V and 4 bases from J, with 16 bases in between. Germline CDR1 and CDR2: MNHEY and SVGAGI. This CDR3 spans 15 amino acids. In DNA, the CDR3 is TGTGCCAGCAGTTCCCAAGGAGGAGGGAGCACTGAAGCTTTCTTT. Translation gives CASSSQGGGSTEAFF.

This clone was found once. The chain uses TRBV29-1 and TRBJ1-2, with D hard to call. Trimming removed 3 bases from V and 6 bases from J, with 17 bases in between. The germline CDR1 and CDR2 sequences are SQVTM and ANQGSEA. The CDR3 is 14 amino acids. The CDR3 protein is CSVEKGFNGNGYTF. The CDR3 nucleotides read TGCAGCGTTGAGAAAGGGTTTAACGGGAATGGCTACACCTTC.

V is TRBV19 and J is TRBJ2-2, with 10 nucleotides matching TRBD1. Germline CDR1 is LNHDA and CDR2 is SQIVND (reference sequence). There are 19 residues in the CDR3. J was trimmed by 5 bases and V by 4 bases; bases with no gene match: 16. The CDR3 bases are TGTGCCAGTAGTAAAACCGGGACAGGGGTCGAGAGCTATACCGGGGAGCTGTTTTTT. Translation gives CASSKTGTGVESYTGELFF.

V gene TRBV28 combines with J gene TRBJ2-7, with 8 bases matching TRBD1. The CDR3 is 14 residues long. V lost 8 bases, J lost 0 bases, and 6 bases stayed unmatched. Germline V gene lookup returns CDR1 MDHEN and CDR2 SYDVKM. Here the CDR3 DNA reads TGTGCCAGCGAGAACAGGGGGAACTCCTACGAGCAGTACTTC. Amino acid sequence: CASENRGNSYEQYF.

The CDR3 is CARNEGSVDTEAFF. CDR3 sequence (DNA): TGTGCCCGAAACGAGGGATCGGTTGACACTGAAGCTTTCTTT. The chain combines TRBV30 with TRBJ1-1, with D unresolved. CDR1 is GTSNPN, CDR2 SVGIG, per germline (reference sequence). CDR3 length: 14 amino acids. Trimming pared 8 bases from V and 3 bases from J, leaving 19 bases between.

The chain carries TRBV5-8 and TRBJ1-3, with D unresolved. V lost 4 bases and J 4 bases, leaving 9 bases between the germline ends. Germline values: CDR1 SGHTS, CDR2 YDEGEE. The CDR3 is 13 residues long. CDR3 nucleotide sequence: TGTGCCAGCAGCCGCAACAGAGGAAACACCATATATTTT. It translates to CASSRNRGNTIYF. Together with reference TRBV5-8 and TRBJ1-3, the CDR3 gives the full variable domain: EAGVTQSPTHLIKTRGQQATLRCSPISGHTSVYWYQQALGLGLQFLLWYDEGEERNRGNFPPRFSGRQFPNYSSELNVNALELEDSALYLCASSRNRGNTIYFGEGSWLTVV.

V usage is TRBV6-1 and J usage is TRBJ2-6; possibly TRBD2 for D (5 bases). The germline gives CDR1 MNHNS, CDR2 SASEGT. The CDR3 loop spans 18 amino acids. Between the trimmed V and J ends, which lost 0 bases and 0 bases, there was a span of 12 bases. CDR3 sequence (DNA): TGTGCCAGCAGTGAAGCCCAGGACTGGCTCTCTGGGGCCAACGTCCTGACTTTC. It codes for CASSEAQDWLSGANVLTF.

The chain combines TRBV19 with TRBJ1-3; D is ambiguous. Trimming stripped 7 bases from V and 0 bases from J, with 7 bases between. The length of the CDR3 is 13 residues. Germline V CDR1 and CDR2: LNHDA, SQIVND (reference sequence). CDR3 nucleotides: TGTGCCAGTACCTCAGGCTCTGGAAACACCATATATTTT. Its protein product is CASTSGSGNTIYF.

The chain uses TRBV27 and TRBJ2-5; 10 bases fit TRBD1. CDR1 and CDR2 from the germline V gene are MNHEY and SMNVEV (reference sequence). The CDR3 is 15 residues long. Trimming removed 5 bases from V and 4 bases from J; junction bases left unmatched: 7. In nucleotides, the CDR3 is TGTGCCAGCAGTGACAGGGGGCAGGGTCGAGAGACCCAGTACTTC. Translated, it gives CASSDRGQGRETQYF.

This chain connects TRBV7-2 to TRBJ2-5, with D tentatively TRBD1 (5 bases). Trimming took 6 bases from V and 2 from J, leaving 16 bases between them. The CDR3 runs 15 residues. Germline CDR1 and CDR2: SGHTA and FQGNSA. This CDR3 is CASSPGHGAQETQYF. The CDR3 region has the DNA TGTGCCAGCAGTCCCGGACACGGAGCTCAAGAGACCCAGTACTTC. Based on the CDR3 plus reference TRBV7-2 and TRBJ2-5, the full variable domain is GAGVSQSPSNKVTEKGKDVELRCDPISGHTALYWYRQSLGQGLEFLIYFQGNSAPDKSGLPSDRFSAERTGGSVSTLTIQRTQQEDSAVYLCASSPGHGAQETQYFGPGTRLLVL.

The rearrangement uses TRBV19 and TRBJ2-2; 7 bases line up with TRBD2. With V trimmed by 8 bases and J by 0 bases, 9 bases remained unmatched. This CDR3 has 16 residues. Germline lookup yields CDR1 LNHDA and CDR2 SQIVND (reference sequence). CDR3 in DNA: TGTGCCAGTCACTCGGGACTACCGACGAACACCGGGGAGCTGTTTTTT. Protein sequence: CASHSGLPTNTGELFF. Complete variable domain (other parts from reference TRBV19 and TRBJ2-2): DGGITQSPKYLFRKEGQNVTLSCEQNLNHDAMYWYRQDPGQGLRLIYYSQIVNDFQKGDIAEGYSVSREKKESFPLTVTSAQKNPTAFYLCASHSGLPTNTGELFFGEGSRLTVL.

The chain joins TRBV6-5 to TRBJ2-1; 7 positions agree with TRBD2. CDR1 and CDR2 (germline): MNHEY, SVGAGI. CDR3 length: 15 amino acids. V lost 0 bases to trimming and J lost 5 bases; unmatched junction nucleotides: 4. DNA of the CDR3: TGTGCCAGCAGTTACTCGAGCGGGACCGACAATGAGCAGTTCTTC. Protein product: CASSYSSGTDNEQFF.

V and J are TRBV28 and TRBJ1-2; D possibly corresponds to TRBD1 (5 bases). There are 13 residues in the CDR3. Between the trimmed V and J ends, which lost 4 bases and 6 bases, there was a span of 12 bases. Germline assignment: CDR1 MDHEN and CDR2 SYDVKM. The CDR3 loop is CASSSGLRNGYTF. CDR3 in DNA: TGTGCCAGCAGTTCGGGACTGAGGAATGGCTACACCTTC.

V and J are TRBV5-5 and TRBJ2-7, with TRBD2 matching 12 bases. The CDR3 is 16 residues long. CDR1 and CDR2 (germline): SGHKS, YYEKEE (reference sequence). J was trimmed by 1 base and V by 3 bases; bases with no gene match: 5. The CDR3 nucleotides read TGTGCCAGCAGCTCGACTAGCGGGAGTAGTTCCTACGAGCAGTACTTC. As protein: CASSSTSGSSSYEQYF.